Listed below are T cell receptor beta chains from one sample, sequenced in a study of blood T cells in healthy people across ages. TCRdb fed the 5' RACE reads into MiXCR, producing one record per CDR3 protein. The table records around 1,600,000 distinct CDR3 sequences, under 55% of them present only once. The specimen sequenced was blood. These TCRs come from a woman in her late teens or twenties in good health. Both conserved end residues are part of each CDR3. The D gene is left open where the match is weak. Some rows have no size entry. The others give once, few or many, or a class for an expanded clone.

v_gene	d_gene	abundance	j_gene	CDR3aa	CDR3nt
TRBV29-1	-	-	TRBJ1-1	CSVAMGRAEAFF	TGCAGCGTTGCTATGGGAAGGGCTGAAGCTTTCTTT
TRBV12-5	TRBD2	-	TRBJ2-5	CASGLVPPPGGGETQYF	TGTGCTAGTGGTTTGGTCCCTCCTCCGGGGGGTGGAGAGACCCAGTACTTC
TRBV20-1	-	-	TRBJ2-1	CSAPQGIEQFF	TGCAGTGCACCCCAGGGAATTGAGCAGTTCTTC
TRBV7-2	TRBD2	few	TRBJ2-7	CASSLGGGRLSYEQYF	TGTGCCAGCAGCTTAGGTGGCGGGAGGCTCTCCTACGAGCAGTACTTC
TRBV24-1	TRBD1	many	TRBJ1-6	CATNNSNRGSYNSPLHF	TGTGCCACAAACAACTCTAACAGGGGATCCTATAATTCACCCCTCCACTTT
TRBV7-6	-	few	TRBJ1-2	CASSLSPGYSGYTF	TGTGCCAGCAGCTTAAGCCCCGGGTATTCTGGCTACACCTTC
TRBV7-8	-	-	TRBJ1-2	CASSLGIFWQVSYTF	TGTGCCAGCAGCTTGGGGATCTTTTGGCAGGTCTCCTACACCTTC
TRBV29-1	TRBD1	-	TRBJ2-7	CSVEQTGAYEQYF	TGCAGCGTAGAACAGACAGGGGCCTACGAGCAGTACTTC
TRBV3-1	TRBD2	-	TRBJ2-3	CTSSRASGPTPDTQYF	TGTACCAGCAGCCGGGCTAGCGGCCCTACCCCAGATACGCAGTATTTT
TRBV6-5	-	few	TRBJ1-2	CASSYSGMGATF	TGTGCCAGCAGTTACTCCGGAATGGGTGCCACCTTC